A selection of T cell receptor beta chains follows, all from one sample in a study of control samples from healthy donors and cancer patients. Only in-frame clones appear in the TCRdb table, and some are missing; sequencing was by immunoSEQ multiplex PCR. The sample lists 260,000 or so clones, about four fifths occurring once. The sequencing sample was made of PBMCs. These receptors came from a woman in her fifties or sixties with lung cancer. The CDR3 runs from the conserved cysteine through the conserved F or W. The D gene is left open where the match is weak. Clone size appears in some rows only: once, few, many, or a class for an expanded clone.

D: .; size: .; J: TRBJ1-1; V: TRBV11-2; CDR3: CASSLNGATEAFF; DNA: TGTGCCAGCAGCCTAAACGGGGCCACTGAAGCTTTCTTT
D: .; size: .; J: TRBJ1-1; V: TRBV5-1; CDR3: CASSFEAQGMGAFF; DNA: TGCGCCAGCAGCTTTGAGGCCCAGGGGATGGGGGCTTTCTTT
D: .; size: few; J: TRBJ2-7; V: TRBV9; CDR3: CASSVGTVASYEQYF; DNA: TGTGCCAGCAGCGTAGGGACGGTGGCCTCCTACGAGCAGTACTTC
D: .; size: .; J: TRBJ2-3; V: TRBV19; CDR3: CASSPTNPISTDTQYF; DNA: TGTGCCAGTAGCCCAACAAACCCGATTAGCACAGATACGCAGTATTTT
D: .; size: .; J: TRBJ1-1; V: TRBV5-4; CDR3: CASSSRQDGNTEAFF; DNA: TGTGCCAGCAGCTCCCGACAGGATGGGAACACTGAAGCTTTCTTT
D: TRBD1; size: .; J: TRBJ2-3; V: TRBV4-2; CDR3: CASSQAGTGGPSTDTQYF; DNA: TGTGCCAGCAGCCAGGCCGGGACAGGGGGCCCTAGCACAGATACGCAGTATTTT
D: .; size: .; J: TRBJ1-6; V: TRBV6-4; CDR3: CASSAVWGNSPLHF; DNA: TGTGCCAGCAGCGCCGTCTGGGGTAATTCACCCCTCCACTTT
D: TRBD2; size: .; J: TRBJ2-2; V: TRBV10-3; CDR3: CAIRRLGTASGDQNTGELFF; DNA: TGTGCCATCAGAAGGTTAGGGACTGCTAGCGGAGACCAGAACACCGGGGAGCTGTTTTTT
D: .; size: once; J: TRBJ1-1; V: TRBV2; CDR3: CPHSKAPPEPNTEAFF; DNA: TGTCCCCACTCCAAAGCTCCCCCGGAACCGAACACTGAAGCTTTCTTT
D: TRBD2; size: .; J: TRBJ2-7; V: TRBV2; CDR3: CASSERVAGAYEQYF; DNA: TGTGCCAGCTCCGAGAGGGTAGCGGGGGCCTACGAGCAGTACTTC
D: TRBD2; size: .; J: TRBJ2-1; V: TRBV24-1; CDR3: CATRSSGAERRNEQFF; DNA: TGTGCCACCAGATCTAGCGGGGCCGAACGGAGGAATGAGCAGTTCTTC
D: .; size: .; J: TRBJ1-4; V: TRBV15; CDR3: CATSRDQRQGLTGEKLFF; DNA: TGTGCCACCAGCAGAGATCAACGGCAGGGCCTTACCGGCGAAAAACTGTTTTTT
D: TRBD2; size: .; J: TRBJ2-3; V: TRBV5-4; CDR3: CASSLYLAGGTDTQYF; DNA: TGTGCCAGCAGCTTGTATCTAGCGGGAGGTACAGATACGCAGTATTTT
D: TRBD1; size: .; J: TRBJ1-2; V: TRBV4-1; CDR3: CASSQQTGGLYGYTF; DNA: TGCGCCAGCAGCCAACAGACAGGGGGCCTCTATGGCTACACCTTC
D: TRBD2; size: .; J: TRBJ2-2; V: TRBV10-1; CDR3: CASSWALAGDDTGELFF; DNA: TGCGCCAGCAGTTGGGCCCTAGCGGGAGACGACACCGGGGAGCTGTTTTTT
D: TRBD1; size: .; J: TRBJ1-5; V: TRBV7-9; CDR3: CASSASGTENQPQHF; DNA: TGTGCCAGCAGCGCCTCCGGGACAGAGAATCAGCCCCAGCATTTT
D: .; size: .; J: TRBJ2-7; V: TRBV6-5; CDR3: CASGGSREQYF; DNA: TGTGCCAGCGGAGGGTCGCGCGAGCAGTACTTC
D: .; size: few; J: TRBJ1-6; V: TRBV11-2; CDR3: CASSSTRGNSPLHF; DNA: TGTGCCAGCAGCTCTACACGGGGTAATTCACCCCTCCACTTT
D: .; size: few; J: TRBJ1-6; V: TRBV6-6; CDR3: CASKDRSSYNSPLHF; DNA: TGTGCCAGCAAAGACAGAAGCTCCTATAATTCACCCCTCCACTTT
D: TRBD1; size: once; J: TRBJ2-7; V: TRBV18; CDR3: CASSPADRALNEQYF; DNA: TGTGCCAGCTCACCTGCCGACAGGGCTCTAAACGAGCAGTACTTC